The clone carrying this T cell receptor (beta chain) was picked up many times. Its antigen is still unknown. These data belong to a study of identical twins. Trimming left V 3 bases short and J 5 bases short, with 15 bases between. Germline CDR1 is SGDLS and CDR2 is YYNGEE. The CDR3 length is 15 residues. Template switching supplied a universal primer site; unique molecular identifiers were carried on the cDNA. A single record per CDR3 protein comes from TCRdb applying MiXCR to the 5' RACE reads. The sample contains about 280,000 distinct CDR3 sequences, 8% to 9% of which appear only once. Study-wide results and caveats: While abundant cord blood beta clonotypes carried fewer insertions, memory repertoires showed no such pattern. The presence of invariant MAIT and iNKT cells could partly confound analyses of zero-insertion sequences.

The sample was also reused in another study, on yellow fever vaccine responses in identical twins.

This TCR was sampled from a woman aged 18-35 years in good health. Sequenced sample: memory (CD45RO+) T cells sorted from blood. The V gene is TRBV9, the J gene TRBJ1-5; D is perhaps TRBD1 (6 bases). CDR3 nucleotides: TGTGCCAGCAGCGAGACGACAGGTTGGGATCAGCCCCAGCATTTT. Protein sequence: CASSETTGWDQPQHF.